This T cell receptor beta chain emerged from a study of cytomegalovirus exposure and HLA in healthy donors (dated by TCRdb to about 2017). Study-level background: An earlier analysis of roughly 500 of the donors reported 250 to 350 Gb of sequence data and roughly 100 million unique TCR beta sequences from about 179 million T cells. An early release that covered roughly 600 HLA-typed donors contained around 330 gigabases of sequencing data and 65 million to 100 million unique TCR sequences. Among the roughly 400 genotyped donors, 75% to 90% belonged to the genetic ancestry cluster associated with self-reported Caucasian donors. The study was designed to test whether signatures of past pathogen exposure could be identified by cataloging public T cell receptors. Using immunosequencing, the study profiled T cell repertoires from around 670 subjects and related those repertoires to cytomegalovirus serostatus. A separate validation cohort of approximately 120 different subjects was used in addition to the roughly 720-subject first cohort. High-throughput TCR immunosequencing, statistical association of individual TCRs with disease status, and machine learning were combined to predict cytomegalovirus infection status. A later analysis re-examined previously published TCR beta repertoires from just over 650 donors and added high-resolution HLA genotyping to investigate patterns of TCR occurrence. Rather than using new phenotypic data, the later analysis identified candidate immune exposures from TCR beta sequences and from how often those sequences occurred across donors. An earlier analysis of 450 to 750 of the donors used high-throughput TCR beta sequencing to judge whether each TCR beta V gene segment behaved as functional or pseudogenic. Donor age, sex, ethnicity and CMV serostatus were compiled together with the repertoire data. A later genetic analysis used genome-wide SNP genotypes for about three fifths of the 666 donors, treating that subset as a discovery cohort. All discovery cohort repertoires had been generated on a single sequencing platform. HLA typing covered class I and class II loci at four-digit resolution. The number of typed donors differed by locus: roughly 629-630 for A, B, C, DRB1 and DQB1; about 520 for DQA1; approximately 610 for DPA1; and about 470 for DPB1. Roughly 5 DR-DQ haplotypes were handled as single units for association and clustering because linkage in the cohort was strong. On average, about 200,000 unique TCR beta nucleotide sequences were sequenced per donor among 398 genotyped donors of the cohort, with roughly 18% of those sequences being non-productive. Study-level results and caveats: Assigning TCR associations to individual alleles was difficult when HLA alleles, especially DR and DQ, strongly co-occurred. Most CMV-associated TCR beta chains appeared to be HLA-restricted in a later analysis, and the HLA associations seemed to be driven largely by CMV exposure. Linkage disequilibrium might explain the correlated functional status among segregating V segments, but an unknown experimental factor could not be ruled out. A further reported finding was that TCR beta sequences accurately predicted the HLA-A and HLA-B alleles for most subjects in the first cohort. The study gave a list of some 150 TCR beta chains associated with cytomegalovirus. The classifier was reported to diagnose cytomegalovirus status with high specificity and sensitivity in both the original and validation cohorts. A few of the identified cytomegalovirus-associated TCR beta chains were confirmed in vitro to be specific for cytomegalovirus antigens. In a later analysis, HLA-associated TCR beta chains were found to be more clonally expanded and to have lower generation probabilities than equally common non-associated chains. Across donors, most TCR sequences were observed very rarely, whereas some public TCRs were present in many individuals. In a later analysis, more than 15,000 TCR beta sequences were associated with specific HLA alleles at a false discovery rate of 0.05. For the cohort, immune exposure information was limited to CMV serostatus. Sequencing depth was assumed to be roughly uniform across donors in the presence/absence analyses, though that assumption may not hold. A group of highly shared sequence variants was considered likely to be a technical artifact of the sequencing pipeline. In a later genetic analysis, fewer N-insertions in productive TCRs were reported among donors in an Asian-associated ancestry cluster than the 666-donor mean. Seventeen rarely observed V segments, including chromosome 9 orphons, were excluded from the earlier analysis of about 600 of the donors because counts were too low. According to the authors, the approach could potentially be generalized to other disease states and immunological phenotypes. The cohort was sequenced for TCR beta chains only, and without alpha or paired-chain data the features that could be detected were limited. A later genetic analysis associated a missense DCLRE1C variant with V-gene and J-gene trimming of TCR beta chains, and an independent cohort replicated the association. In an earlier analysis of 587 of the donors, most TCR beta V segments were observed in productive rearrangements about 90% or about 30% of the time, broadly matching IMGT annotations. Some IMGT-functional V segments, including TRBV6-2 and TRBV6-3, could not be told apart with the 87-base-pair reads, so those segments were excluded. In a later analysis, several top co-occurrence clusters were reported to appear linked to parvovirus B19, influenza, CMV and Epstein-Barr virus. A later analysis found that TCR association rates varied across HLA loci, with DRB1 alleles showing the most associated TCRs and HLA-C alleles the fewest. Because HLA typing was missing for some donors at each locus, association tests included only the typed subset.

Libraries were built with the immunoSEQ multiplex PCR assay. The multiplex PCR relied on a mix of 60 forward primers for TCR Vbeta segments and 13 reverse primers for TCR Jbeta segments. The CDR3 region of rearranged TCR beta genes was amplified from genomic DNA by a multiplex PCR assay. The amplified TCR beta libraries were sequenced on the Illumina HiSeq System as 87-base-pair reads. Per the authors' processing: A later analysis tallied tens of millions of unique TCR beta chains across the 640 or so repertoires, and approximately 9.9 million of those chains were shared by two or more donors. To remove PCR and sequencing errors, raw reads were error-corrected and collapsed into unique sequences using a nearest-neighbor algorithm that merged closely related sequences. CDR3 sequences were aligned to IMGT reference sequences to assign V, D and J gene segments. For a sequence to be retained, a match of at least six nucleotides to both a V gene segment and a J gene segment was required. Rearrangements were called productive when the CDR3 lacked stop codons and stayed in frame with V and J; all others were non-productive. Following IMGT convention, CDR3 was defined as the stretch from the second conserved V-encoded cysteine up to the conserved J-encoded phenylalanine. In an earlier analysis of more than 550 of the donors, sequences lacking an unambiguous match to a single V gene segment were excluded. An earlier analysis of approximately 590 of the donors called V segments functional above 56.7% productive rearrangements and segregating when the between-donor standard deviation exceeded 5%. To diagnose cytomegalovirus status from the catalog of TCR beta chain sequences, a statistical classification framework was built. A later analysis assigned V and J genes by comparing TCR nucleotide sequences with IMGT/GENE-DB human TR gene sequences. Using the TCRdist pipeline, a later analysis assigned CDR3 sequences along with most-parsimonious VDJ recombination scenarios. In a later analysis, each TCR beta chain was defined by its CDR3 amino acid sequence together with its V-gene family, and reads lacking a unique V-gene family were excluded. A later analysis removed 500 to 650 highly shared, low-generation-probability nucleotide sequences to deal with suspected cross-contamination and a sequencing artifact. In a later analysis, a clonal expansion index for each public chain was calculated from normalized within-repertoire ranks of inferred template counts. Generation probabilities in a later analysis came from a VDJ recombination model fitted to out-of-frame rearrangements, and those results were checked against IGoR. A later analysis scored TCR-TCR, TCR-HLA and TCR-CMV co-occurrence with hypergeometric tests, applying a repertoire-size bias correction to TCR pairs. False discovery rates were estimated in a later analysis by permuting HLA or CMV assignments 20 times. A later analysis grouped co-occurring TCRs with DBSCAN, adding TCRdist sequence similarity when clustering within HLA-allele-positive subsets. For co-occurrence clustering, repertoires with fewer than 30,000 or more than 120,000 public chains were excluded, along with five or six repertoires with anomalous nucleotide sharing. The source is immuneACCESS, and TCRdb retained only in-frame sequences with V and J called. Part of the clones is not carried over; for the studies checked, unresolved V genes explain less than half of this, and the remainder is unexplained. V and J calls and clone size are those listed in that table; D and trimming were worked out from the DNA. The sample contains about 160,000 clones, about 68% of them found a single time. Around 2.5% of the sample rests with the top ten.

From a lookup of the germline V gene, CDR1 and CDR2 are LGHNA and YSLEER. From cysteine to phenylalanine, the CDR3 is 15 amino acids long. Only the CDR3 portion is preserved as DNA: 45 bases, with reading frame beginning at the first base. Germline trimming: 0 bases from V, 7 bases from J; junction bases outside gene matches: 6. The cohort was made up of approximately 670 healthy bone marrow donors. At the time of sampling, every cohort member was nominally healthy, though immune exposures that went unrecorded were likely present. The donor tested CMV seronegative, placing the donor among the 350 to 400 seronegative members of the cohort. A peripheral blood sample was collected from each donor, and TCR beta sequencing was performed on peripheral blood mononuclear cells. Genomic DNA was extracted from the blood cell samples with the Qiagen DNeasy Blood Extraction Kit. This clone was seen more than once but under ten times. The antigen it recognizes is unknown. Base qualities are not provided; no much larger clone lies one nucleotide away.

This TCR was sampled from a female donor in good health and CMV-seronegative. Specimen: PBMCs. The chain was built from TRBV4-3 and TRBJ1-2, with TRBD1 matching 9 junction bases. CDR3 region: CASSQDRDRAAGYTF. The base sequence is TGCGCCAGCAGCCAAGATAGGGACAGGGCTGCTGGCTACACCTTC.